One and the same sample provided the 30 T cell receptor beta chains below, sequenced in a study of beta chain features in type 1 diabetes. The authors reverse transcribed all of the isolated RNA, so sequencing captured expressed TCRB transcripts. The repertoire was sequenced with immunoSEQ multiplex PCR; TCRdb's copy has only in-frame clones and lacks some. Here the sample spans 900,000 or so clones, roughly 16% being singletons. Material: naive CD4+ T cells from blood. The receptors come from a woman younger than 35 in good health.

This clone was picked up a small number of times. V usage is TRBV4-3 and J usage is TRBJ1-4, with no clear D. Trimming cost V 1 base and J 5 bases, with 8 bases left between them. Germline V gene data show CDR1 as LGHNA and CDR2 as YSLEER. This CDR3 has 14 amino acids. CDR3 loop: CASSQGPFNEKLFF. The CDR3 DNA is TGCGCCAGCAGCCAAGGACCGTTCAATGAAAAACTGTTTTTT.

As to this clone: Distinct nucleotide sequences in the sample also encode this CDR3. This chain's CDR3 is CASSLDRDNEQFF. The CDR3 DNA is TGTGCCAGCAGCCTGGACAGGGACAATGAGCAGTTCTTC. This sequence joins TRBV7-3 and TRBJ2-1; 8 positions match TRBD1. Germline-derived CDR1 and CDR2 are SGHTA and FQGTGA. This CDR3 is built from 13 residues. Trimming removed 5 bases from V and 5 bases from J; junction bases left unmatched: 2.

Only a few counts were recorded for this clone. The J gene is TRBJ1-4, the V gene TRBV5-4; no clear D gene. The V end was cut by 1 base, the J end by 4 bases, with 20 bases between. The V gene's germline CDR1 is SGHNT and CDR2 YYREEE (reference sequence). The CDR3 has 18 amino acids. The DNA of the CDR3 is TGTGCCAGCAGCTTGAGATTATCCTCCGTTGGCGATAATGAAAAACTGTTTTTT. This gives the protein CASSLRLSSVGDNEKLFF.

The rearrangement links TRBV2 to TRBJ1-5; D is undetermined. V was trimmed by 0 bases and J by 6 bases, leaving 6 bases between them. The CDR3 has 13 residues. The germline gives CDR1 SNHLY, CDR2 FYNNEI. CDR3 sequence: CASSEAVFQPQHF. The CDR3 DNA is TGTGCCAGCAGTGAAGCGGTTTTTCAGCCCCAGCATTTT. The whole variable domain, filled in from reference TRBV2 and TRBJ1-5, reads EPEVTQTPSHQVTQMGQEVILRCVPISNHLYFYWYRQILGQKVEFLVSFYNNEISEKSEIFDDQFSVERPDGSNFTLKIRSTKLEDSAMYFCASSEAVFQPQHFGDGTRLSIL.

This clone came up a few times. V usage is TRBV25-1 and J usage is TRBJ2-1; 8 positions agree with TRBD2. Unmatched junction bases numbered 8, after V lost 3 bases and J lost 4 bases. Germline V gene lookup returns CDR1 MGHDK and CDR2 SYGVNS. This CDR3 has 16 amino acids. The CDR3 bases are TGTGCCAGCAGTGAGAGGTCTAGCGGGTTTTACAATGAGCAGTTCTTC. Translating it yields CASSERSSGFYNEQFF.

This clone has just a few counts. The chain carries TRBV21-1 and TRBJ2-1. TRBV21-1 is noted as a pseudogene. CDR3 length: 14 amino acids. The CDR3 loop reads CASSTRGVRCEQFF. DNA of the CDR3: TGTGCCAGCAGCACGAGAGGGGTGAGATGTGAGCAGTTCTTC.

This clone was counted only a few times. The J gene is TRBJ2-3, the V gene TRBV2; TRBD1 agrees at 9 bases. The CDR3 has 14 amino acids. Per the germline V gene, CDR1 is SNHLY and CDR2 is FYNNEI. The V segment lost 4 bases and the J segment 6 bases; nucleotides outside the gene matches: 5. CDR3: CASSGDRAHDTQYF. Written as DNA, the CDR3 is TGTGCCAGCAGTGGGGACAGGGCTCACGATACGCAGTATTTT.

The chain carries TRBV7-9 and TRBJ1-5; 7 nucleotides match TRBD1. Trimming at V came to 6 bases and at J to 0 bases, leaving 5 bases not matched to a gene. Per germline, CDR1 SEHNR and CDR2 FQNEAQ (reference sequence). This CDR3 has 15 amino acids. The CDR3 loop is CASSEGASSNQPQHF. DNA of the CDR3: TGTGCCAGCAGTGAGGGGGCGAGTAGCAATCAGCCCCAGCATTTT.

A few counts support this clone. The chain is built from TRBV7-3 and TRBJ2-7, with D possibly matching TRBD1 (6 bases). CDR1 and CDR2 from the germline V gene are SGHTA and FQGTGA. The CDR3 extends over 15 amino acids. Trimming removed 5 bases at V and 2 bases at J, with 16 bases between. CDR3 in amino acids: CASSLTQGGPYEQYF. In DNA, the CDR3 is TGTGCCAGCAGCCTGACCCAAGGGGGACCCTACGAGCAGTACTTC.

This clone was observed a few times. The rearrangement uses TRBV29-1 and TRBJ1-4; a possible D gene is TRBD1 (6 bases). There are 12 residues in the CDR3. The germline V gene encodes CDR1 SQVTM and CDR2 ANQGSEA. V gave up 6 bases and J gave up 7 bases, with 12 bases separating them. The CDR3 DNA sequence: TGCAGCGTAACAGGGTCGAGTGAAAAACTGTTTTTT. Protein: CSVTGSSEKLFF.

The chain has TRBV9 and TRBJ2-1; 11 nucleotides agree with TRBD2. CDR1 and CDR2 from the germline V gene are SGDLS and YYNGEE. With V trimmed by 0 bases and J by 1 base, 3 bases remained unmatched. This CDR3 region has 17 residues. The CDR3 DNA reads TGTGCCAGCAGCGTAGTAGCGGGAGGGCTATCCTACAATGAGCAGTTCTTC. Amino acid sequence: CASSVVAGGLSYNEQFF.

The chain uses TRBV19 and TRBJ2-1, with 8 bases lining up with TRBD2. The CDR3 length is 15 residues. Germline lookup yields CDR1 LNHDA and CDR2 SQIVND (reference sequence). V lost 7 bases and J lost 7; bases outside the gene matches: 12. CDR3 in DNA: TGTGCCAGTAAGTCGGGGGGGAGTCGCAATAATGAGCAGTTCTTC. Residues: CASKSGGSRNNEQFF. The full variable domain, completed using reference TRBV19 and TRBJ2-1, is DGGITQSPKYLFRKEGQNVTLSCEQNLNHDAMYWYRQDPGQGLRLIYYSQIVNDFQKGDIAEGYSVSREKKESFPLTVTSAQKNPTAFYLCASKSGGSRNNEQFFGPGTRLTVL.

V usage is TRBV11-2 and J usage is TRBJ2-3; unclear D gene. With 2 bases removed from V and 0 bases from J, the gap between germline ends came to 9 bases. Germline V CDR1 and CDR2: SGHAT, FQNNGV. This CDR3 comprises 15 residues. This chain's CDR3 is CASSLMTESTDTQYF. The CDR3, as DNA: TGTGCCAGCAGCTTAATGACCGAGAGCACAGATACGCAGTATTTT. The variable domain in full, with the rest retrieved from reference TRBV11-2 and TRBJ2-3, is EAGVAQSPRYKIIEKRQSVAFWCNPISGHATLYWYQQILGQGPKLLIQFQNNGVVDDSQLPKDRFSAERLKGVDSTLKIQPAKLEDSAVYLCASSLMTESTDTQYFGPGTRLTVL.

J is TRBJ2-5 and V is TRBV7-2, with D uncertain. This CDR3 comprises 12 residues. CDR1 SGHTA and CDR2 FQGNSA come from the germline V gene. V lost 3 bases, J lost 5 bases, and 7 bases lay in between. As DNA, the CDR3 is TGTGCCAGCAGCTTTGTCTCTGAGACCCAGTACTTC. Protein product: CASSFVSETQYF.

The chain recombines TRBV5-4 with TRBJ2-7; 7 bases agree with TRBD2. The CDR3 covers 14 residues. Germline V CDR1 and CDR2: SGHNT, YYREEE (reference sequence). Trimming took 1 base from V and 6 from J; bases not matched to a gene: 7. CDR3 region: CASSLWTSKGEQYF. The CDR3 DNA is TGTGCCAGCAGCTTGTGGACTAGTAAAGGCGAGCAGTACTTC.

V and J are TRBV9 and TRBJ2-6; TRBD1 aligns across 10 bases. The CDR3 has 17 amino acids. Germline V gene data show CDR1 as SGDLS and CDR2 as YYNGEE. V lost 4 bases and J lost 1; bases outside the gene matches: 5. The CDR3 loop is CASSLGQGVSGANVLTF. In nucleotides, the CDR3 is TGTGCCAGCAGCTTAGGACAGGGGGTATCTGGGGCCAACGTCCTGACTTTC.

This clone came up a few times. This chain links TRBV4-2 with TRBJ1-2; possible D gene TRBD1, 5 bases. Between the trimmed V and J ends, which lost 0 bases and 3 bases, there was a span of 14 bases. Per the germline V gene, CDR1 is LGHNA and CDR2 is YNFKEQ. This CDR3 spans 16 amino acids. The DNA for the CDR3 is TGTGCCAGCAGCCAAGATGGCGGGGCTGGGGACTATGGCTACACCTTC. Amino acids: CASSQDGGAGDYGYTF.

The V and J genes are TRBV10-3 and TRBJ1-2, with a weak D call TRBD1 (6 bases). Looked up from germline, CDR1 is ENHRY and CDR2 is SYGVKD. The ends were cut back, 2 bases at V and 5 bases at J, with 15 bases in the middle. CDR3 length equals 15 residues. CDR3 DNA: TGTGCCATCAGTGAGGGGGGGCAAAGACAATATGGCTACACCTTC. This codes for CAISEGGQRQYGYTF.

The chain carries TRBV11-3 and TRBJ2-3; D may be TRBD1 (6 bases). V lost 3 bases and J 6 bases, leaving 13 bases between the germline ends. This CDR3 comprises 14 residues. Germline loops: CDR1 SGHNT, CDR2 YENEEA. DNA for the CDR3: TGTGCCAGCAGCTTGGGGGCCTCTTCGGATACGCAGTATTTT. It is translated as CASSLGASSDTQYF.

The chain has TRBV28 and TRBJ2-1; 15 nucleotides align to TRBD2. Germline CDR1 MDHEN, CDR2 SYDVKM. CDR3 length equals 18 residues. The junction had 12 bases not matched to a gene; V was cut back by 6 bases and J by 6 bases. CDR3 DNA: TGTGCCAGCAGGGGACTAGCGGGAGGCCGATATGTTTCCAATGAGCAGTTCTTC. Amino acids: CASRGLAGGRYVSNEQFF.

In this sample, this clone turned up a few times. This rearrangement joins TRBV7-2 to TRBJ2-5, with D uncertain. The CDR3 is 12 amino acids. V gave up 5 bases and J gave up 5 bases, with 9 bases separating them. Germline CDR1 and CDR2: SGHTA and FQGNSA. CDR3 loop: CASSRPRETQYF. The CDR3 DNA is TGTGCCAGCAGCCGACCGCGGGAGACCCAGTACTTC.

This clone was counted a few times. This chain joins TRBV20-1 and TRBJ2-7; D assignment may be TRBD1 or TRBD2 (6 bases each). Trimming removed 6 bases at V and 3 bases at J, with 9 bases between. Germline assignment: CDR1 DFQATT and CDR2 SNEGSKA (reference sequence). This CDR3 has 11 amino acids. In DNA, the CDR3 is TGCAGTGCGGAGGGACACTACGAGCAGTACTTC. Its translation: CSAEGHYEQYF.

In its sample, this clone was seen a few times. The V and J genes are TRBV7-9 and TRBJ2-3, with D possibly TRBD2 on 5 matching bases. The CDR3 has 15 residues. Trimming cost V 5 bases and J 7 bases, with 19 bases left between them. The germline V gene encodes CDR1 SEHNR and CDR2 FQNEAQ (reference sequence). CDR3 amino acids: CASSMEGVRENTQYF. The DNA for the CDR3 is TGTGCCAGCAGCATGGAAGGCGTGAGGGAGAATACGCAGTATTTT.

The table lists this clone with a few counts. This CDR3 reads CASSLTRRNEQFF. The CDR3 DNA reads TGTGCCAGCAGCCTAACCCGCCGGAATGAGCAGTTCTTC. The chain links TRBV13 to TRBJ2-1, with D uncertain. V dropped 5 bases and J dropped 7 bases, with 12 bases sitting between them. The length of the CDR3 is 13 residues. The germline CDR1 and CDR2 sequences are PRHDT and FYEKMQ (reference sequence).

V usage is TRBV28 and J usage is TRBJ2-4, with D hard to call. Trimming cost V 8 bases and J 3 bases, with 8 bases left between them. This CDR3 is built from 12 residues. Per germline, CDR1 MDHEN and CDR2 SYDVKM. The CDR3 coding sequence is TGTGCCAGCGGTACGGGCAAAAACATTCAGTACTTC. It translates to CASGTGKNIQYF.

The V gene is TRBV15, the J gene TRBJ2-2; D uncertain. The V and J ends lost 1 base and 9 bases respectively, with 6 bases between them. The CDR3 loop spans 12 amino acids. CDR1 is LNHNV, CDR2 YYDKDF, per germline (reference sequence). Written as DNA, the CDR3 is TGTGCCACCAGCAGAGTTAAAAGGGAGCTGTTTTTT. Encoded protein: CATSRVKRELFF.

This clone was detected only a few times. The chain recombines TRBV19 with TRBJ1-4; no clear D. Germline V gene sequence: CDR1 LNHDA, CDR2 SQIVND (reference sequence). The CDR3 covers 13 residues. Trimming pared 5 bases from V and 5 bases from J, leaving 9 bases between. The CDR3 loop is CASSPWINEKLFF. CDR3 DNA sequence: TGTGCCAGTAGTCCTTGGATAAATGAAAAACTGTTTTTT.

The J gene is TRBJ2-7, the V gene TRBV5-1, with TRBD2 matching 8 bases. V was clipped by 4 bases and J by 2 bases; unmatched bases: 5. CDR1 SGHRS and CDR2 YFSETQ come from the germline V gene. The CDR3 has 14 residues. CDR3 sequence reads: CASSEGLVPYEQYF. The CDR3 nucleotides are TGCGCCAGCAGCGAGGGACTAGTTCCCTACGAGCAGTACTTC.

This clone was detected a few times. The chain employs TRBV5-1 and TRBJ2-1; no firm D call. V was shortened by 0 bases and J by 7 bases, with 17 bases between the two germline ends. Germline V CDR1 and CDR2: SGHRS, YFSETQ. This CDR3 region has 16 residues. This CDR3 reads CASSLAGGRYGNEQFF. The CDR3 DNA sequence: TGCGCCAGCAGCTTGGCCGGCGGTAGATATGGTAATGAGCAGTTCTTC.

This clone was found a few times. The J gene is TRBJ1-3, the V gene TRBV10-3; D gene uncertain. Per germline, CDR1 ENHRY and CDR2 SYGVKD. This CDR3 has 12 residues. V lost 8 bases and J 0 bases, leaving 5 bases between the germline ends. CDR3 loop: CAISNSGNTIYF. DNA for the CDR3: TGTGCCATCTCTAACTCTGGAAACACCATATATTTT.